This T cell receptor (beta chain) was obtained from a study of T-cell reconstitution after alpha-beta-depleted transplantation in children. This sample's TCRbeta library carried unique molecular identifier barcodes. Each CDR3 protein is one row after TCRdb ran MiXCR on the PCR reads. The sample records about 230,000 distinct CDR3 sequences, 9.5% to 15% being singletons. This clonotype has at least ten counts. The CDR3 totals 14 residues. V was trimmed by 4 bases and J by 6 bases, leaving 17 bases between them. The germline V gene encodes CDR1 SGHTS and CDR2 YDEGEE. This receptor was obtained from a human donor who donated a stem cell graft to a child with acute lymphoblastic leukemia. The J gene is TRBJ2-7, the V gene TRBV5-8; D unclear. The sample was PBMCs from the stem cell graft donor, taken from the stem cell graft. CDR3 amino acids: CASSQRGSYREQYF. The CDR3 DNA is TGTGCCAGCAGCCAGAGAGGCTCGTACCGCGAGCAGTACTTC.